This TCR beta chain was found in a study of T cell responses to AZD1222 COVID-19 vaccine. Whole-study results and caveats: The study reported that nearly half of spike-specific TCRs target unmutated variant regions.

The protocol was immunoSEQ multiplex PCR, while the TCRdb copy is restricted to in-frame clones and leaves out a portion. The sample consists of about 150,000 clones, 90% to 95% of them appearing once. In the case of this clone: Its specificity is not known.

Looked up from germline, CDR1 is LGHDT and CDR2 is YNNKEL (reference sequence). The length of the CDR3 is 15 residues. V trimming: 6 bases; J trimming: 8 bases; junction bases outside the gene matches: 8. Sequenced here: peripheral blood, sampled 28 days after the second AZD1222 dose. This TCR came from an adult who received the AZD1222 COVID-19 vaccine. The genes are TRBV3-1 (or the pseudogene TRBV3-2) and TRBJ1-6, with TRBD1 matching over 9 bases. The CDR3 sequence is CASSSGQGLHSPLHF. The CDR3 DNA follows: TGTGCCAGCAGTAGTGGACAGGGGTTGCATTCACCCCTCCACTTT.